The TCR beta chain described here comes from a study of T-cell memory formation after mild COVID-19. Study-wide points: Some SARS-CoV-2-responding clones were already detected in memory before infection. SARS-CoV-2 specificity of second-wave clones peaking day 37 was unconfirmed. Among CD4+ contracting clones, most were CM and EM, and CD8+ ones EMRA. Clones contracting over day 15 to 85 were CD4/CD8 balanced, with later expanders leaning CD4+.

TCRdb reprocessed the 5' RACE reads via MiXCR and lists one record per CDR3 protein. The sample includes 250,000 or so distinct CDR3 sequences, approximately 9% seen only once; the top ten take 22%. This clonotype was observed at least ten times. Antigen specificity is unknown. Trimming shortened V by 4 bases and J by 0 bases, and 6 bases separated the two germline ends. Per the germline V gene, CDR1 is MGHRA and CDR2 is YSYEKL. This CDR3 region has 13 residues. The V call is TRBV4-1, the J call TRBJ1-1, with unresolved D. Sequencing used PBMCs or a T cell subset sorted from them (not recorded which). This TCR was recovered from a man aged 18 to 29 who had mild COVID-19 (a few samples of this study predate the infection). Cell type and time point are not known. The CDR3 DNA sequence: TGCGCCAGCAGCCCATCCTTGAACACTGAAGCTTTCTTT. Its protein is CASSPSLNTEAFF.